This TCR beta chain was captured by sequencing in a study of cytomegalovirus exposure and HLA in healthy donors. This CDR3 contains 16 residues. Germline CDR1 is SGHAT and CDR2 is FQNNGV. V lost 0 bases, J lost 6 bases, and 9 bases stayed unmatched. Note on this clone: Its antigen is unidentified.

Profiling relied on immunoSEQ multiplex PCR, and the TCRdb table lists in-frame clones only, not all of them. Among some 220,000 clones listed, about nine tenths were seen once. Study observations and caveats: The classifier reportedly diagnosed cytomegalovirus status with high sensitivity and specificity.

The TCR sequence derives from a woman under 30 in good health and CMV-seronegative. Sequenced input: PBMCs. This sequence joins TRBV11-2 and TRBJ2-5, with 8 bases fitting TRBD2. The CDR3 DNA reads as TGTGCCAGCAGCTTAGATCCAGCGGGAGTAGGGAAGACCCAGTACTTC. This encodes CASSLDPAGVGKTQYF.